The rows below give T cell receptor beta chains drawn from one sample of a study of blood T cells in healthy people across ages. TCRdb processed the 5' RACE reads anew with MiXCR; each CDR3 protein has one entry. The data hold about 1,000,000 distinct CDR3 sequences, with more than 40% observed a single time. Sequenced material: blood. The receptors derive from a woman in her sixties in good health. CDR3s include the opening cysteine and the closing phenylalanine or tryptophan. The D gene is left open where the match is weak. For some rows the clone size is stated as once, few or many, or as a class when expanded; others skip it.

D gene | clone size | J gene | V gene | CDR3 protein | CDR3 DNA
NA | NA | TRBJ2-7 | TRBV25-1 | CASSMAGWSEQYF | TGTGCCAGCAGTATGGCAGGTTGGAGCGAGCAGTACTTC
NA | once | TRBJ1-5 | TRBV20-1 | CSARETVGNQPQHF | TGCAGTGCTAGAGAAACAGTGGGCAATCAGCCCCAGCATTTT
NA | NA | TRBJ1-6 | TRBV7-9 | CASSLILQPGSSYNSPLHF | TGTGCCAGCAGCCTAATTCTACAACCCGGGAGCTCCTATAATTCACCCCTCCACTTT
NA | NA | TRBJ2-3 | TRBV9 | CASSVAQGDTQYF | TGTGCCAGCAGCGTAGCCCAAGGAGATACGCAGTATTTT
TRBD1 | NA | TRBJ1-1 | TRBV12-3/TRBV12-4 | CASSPDLGTVENTEAFF | TGTGCCAGCAGTCCGGACCTAGGGACAGTGGAGAACACTGAAGCTTTCTTT
NA | NA | TRBJ2-7 | TRBV12-3/TRBV12-4 | CASSKTGGGTYEQYF | TGTGCCAGCAGCAAGACAGGTGGCGGCACCTACGAGCAGTACTTC
NA | few | TRBJ2-7 | TRBV29-1 | CSVEDGVGGEQYF | TGCAGCGTTGAAGACGGGGTGGGCGGCGAGCAGTACTTC
NA | NA | TRBJ2-1 | TRBV7-2 | CASSLKRLNEQFF | TGTGCCAGCAGCTTGAAGCGGCTCAATGAGCAGTTCTTC
TRBD1 | few | TRBJ1-2 | TRBV5-6 | CASSLLTGPYGYTF | TGTGCCAGCAGCCTCCTGACAGGGCCCTATGGCTACACCTTC
NA | NA | TRBJ1-5 | TRBV7-8 | CASSPGRGRNQPQHF | TGTGCCAGCAGCCCGGGGCGGGGAAGGAATCAGCCCCAGCATTTT
TRBD1 | NA | TRBJ1-1 | TRBV15 | CATSTKKTGGGLGRRNTEAFF | TGTGCCACCAGCACTAAGAAGACAGGGGGCGGTTTGGGAAGGCGTAACACTGAAGCTTTCTTT
NA | few | TRBJ1-4 | TRBV28 | CASSSFRGTNEKLFF | TGTGCCAGCAGTTCTTTCAGGGGAACTAATGAAAAACTGTTTTTT
NA | few | TRBJ1-1 | TRBV3-1 | CASSQAVNTEAFF | TGTGCCAGCAGCCAAGCCGTGAACACTGAAGCTTTCTTT
NA | once | TRBJ2-1 | TRBV28 | CASRSPPNEQFF | TGTGCCAGCAGGTCCCCGCCGAATGAGCAGTTCTTC
NA | NA | TRBJ2-3 | TRBV12-3/TRBV12-4 | CASRDGTDTQYF | TGTGCCAGCAGGGACGGCACAGATACGCAGTATTTT
NA | NA | TRBJ2-1 | TRBV5-1 | CASSYLGGGPNNEQFF | TGCGCCAGCAGCTACTTAGGGGGGGGACCGAACAATGAGCAGTTCTTC
NA | few | TRBJ2-1 | TRBV4-2 | CASSQGPVRAPNSYNEQFF | TGTGCCAGCAGCCAAGGCCCCGTCAGGGCGCCTAACTCCTACAATGAGCAGTTCTTC
NA | NA | TRBJ2-7 | TRBV6-2/TRBV6-3 | CASSYPSIKGSGVAYEQYF | TGTGCCAGCAGTTACCCTAGCATAAAGGGGTCGGGGGTAGCCTACGAGCAGTACTTC
TRBD2 | NA | TRBJ2-3 | TRBV10-3 | CVIRVGGPSTDTQYF | TGTGTCATCAGGGTGGGAGGGCCCAGCACAGATACGCAGTATTTT
NA | NA | TRBJ1-1 | TRBV2 | CASSVSDLGSVMNTEAFF | TGTGCCAGCAGTGTCAGTGATTTGGGGAGCGTAATGAACACTGAAGCTTTCTTT
TRBD2 | NA | TRBJ2-2 | TRBV9 | CASSVPGLAGERANTGELFF | TGTGCCAGCAGCGTCCCGGGACTAGCGGGAGAACGGGCGAACACCGGGGAGCTGTTTTTT
NA | NA | TRBJ2-4 | TRBV20-1 | CSARDPSLISDIQYF | TGCAGTGCTAGAGATCCAAGCCTAATAAGTGACATTCAGTACTTC
TRBD1 | once | TRBJ1-1 | TRBV6-2/TRBV6-3 | CASNDRVRPEAFF | TGTGCCAGCAACGACAGGGTGAGACCTGAAGCTTTCTTT
TRBD2 | NA | TRBJ2-1 | TRBV7-2 | CASSWLTSGSNEQFF | TGTGCCAGCAGCTGGTTGACTAGCGGGAGCAATGAGCAGTTCTTC
NA | NA | TRBJ2-1 | TRBV7-3 | CASSSDSSSYNEQFF | TGTGCCAGCAGCAGCGACTCGAGCTCCTACAATGAGCAGTTCTTC
TRBD1 | NA | TRBJ1-2 | TRBV5-1 | CASSETGIYGYTF | TGCGCCAGTTCAGAGACAGGGATTTATGGCTACACCTTC